A single sample is the source of the 11 T cell receptor beta chains below, sequenced in a study of blood T cell repertoires in COVID-19. Here immunoSEQ multiplex PCR was the method, and the copy in TCRdb shows in-frame clones only, minus some. The table has 300,000 or so clones, 80% to 90% seen once. Sequenced input: peripheral blood. The receptors here all came from a man between 18 and 35 years old who had recovered from COVID-19.

CDR3 DNA: TGTGCCAGCAGCTTGGCCCCGGGGGTAACAGGAAACACCATATATTTT. This encodes CASSLAPGVTGNTIYF. This sequence joins TRBV5-4 and TRBJ1-3, with D possibly matching TRBD1 (5 bases). Trimming removed 0 bases from V and 4 bases from J, with 14 bases in between. In germline, CDR1 is SGHNT, CDR2 YYREEE (reference sequence). This CDR3 contains 16 residues.

The V and J genes are TRBV18 and TRBJ2-3, with a weak D call TRBD1 (6 bases). Trimming took 3 bases from V and 2 from J, leaving 12 bases between them. In germline, CDR1 is KGHSH, CDR2 LQKENI. This CDR3 is 15 amino acids long. The CDR3 loop is CASSPLWTATDTQYF. CDR3 DNA sequence: TGTGCCAGCTCACCTCTTTGGACAGCCACAGATACGCAGTATTTT.

The chain joins TRBV10-1 to TRBJ2-7; weak D call: TRBD1 (6 bases). The CDR3 is made up of 13 amino acids. Germline V lookup: CDR1 WNHNN, CDR2 SYGVQD (reference sequence). Between the trimmed V and J ends, which lost 7 bases and 0 bases, there was a span of 10 bases. The CDR3 region is CASIPDSSYEQYF. The CDR3 DNA follows: TGCGCCAGCATTCCGGACAGCTCCTACGAGCAGTACTTC.

This clone was counted once. This sequence joins TRBV28 and TRBJ2-7; 7 nucleotides line up with TRBD1. Germline CDR1 is MDHEN and CDR2 is SYDVKM. This CDR3 contains 14 residues. J was trimmed by 1 base and V by 5 bases; bases with no gene match: 5. CDR3 bases: TGTGCCAGCAGTCCTAGACAGGGATCCTACGAGCAGTACTTC. Translation gives CASSPRQGSYEQYF.

The genes are TRBV7-2 and TRBJ2-3; TRBD2 matches at 8 bases. V lost 2 bases and J lost 2; bases outside the gene matches: 6. CDR1 and CDR2 from the germline V gene are SGHTA and FQGNSA. This CDR3 region has 16 residues. CDR3 DNA sequence: TGTGCCAGCAGCTTAAGGCTAGCGGGCCCCACAGATACGCAGTATTTT. Translation: CASSLRLAGPTDTQYF.

The rearrangement joins TRBV4-1 to TRBJ2-1, with 11 nucleotides matching TRBD2. Germline lookup yields CDR1 MGHRA and CDR2 YSYEKL. V was pared by 0 bases and J by 4 bases, with 11 bases of the junction left unmatched. This CDR3 contains 19 residues. This chain's CDR3 is CASSQEGGLAGGPYNEQFF. Written as DNA, the CDR3 is TGCGCCAGCAGCCAAGAAGGAGGGCTAGCGGGGGGTCCGTACAATGAGCAGTTCTTC.

The chain links TRBV30 to TRBJ2-7, with D perhaps TRBD1 (5 bases). This CDR3 has 15 amino acids. Germline V gene lookup returns CDR1 GTSNPN and CDR2 SVGIG (reference sequence). Trimming stripped 0 bases from V and 3 bases from J, with 15 bases between. The CDR3 reads CAWSVVLGEVYEQYF. In nucleotides, the CDR3 is TGTGCCTGGAGTGTAGTGTTAGGGGAAGTCTACGAGCAGTACTTC.

The chain uses TRBV2 and TRBJ1-2; 8 positions match TRBD1. V was clipped by 6 bases and J by 8 bases; unmatched bases: 8. CDR3 size: 13 residues. CDR1 and CDR2 from the germline V gene are SNHLY and FYNNEI. The chain's CDR3 is CASSQGQGHGYTF. CDR3 DNA sequence: TGTGCCAGCAGCCAAGGACAGGGTCACGGCTACACCTTC.

To note about this clone: Other nucleotide sequences from this sample produce the same CDR3. The rearrangement uses TRBV2 and TRBJ1-1; 7 bases are shared with TRBD1. Germline V gives CDR1 SNHLY, CDR2 FYNNEI. V dropped 4 bases and J dropped 2; count of bases not matched to a gene: 1. The CDR3 is 13 residues long. CDR3 in amino acids: CASSGQGNTEAFF. The CDR3 DNA sequence: TGTGCCAGCAGTGGACAGGGCAACACTGAAGCTTTCTTT.

The chain combines TRBV19 with TRBJ1-2; D uncertain. V dropped 9 bases and J dropped 3 bases, with 11 bases sitting between them. Germline loops: CDR1 LNHDA, CDR2 SQIVND (reference sequence). The CDR3 sequence is 12 residues long. The CDR3 region is CASSSRDYGYTF. CDR3 nucleotide sequence: TGTGCCAGCTCGAGCCGGGACTATGGCTACACCTTC.

The chain carries TRBV27 and TRBJ1-3, with D perhaps TRBD1 (6 bases). Trimming removed 5 bases from V and 4 bases from J, with 9 bases in between. CDR1 is MNHEY, CDR2 SMNVEV, per germline (reference sequence). CDR3 size: 13 residues. CDR3 region: CASSTGFGNTIYF. The CDR3 nucleotides are TGTGCCAGCAGTACAGGGTTCGGAAACACCATATATTTT.